These T cell receptor beta chains were read from a single sample in a study of CD8 T cells in ankylosing spondylitis. Each CDR3 protein is one row after TCRdb ran MiXCR on the 5' RACE reads. The sample lists about 210,000 distinct CDR3 sequences, roughly 8.2% seen once, with roughly 5% in the top ten. The source material was blood, either unsorted or a sorted T cell fraction (not recorded which). The receptors were sampled from a female donor with ankylosing spondylitis or in good health (not recorded which). Each CDR3 is given with its conserved first and last residue. Fields, in order: D gene, J gene, clone size, V gene, CDR3 protein, CDR3 DNA. D genes are given only for firm matches. Only some rows state a clone size, as once, few, many or a class for expanded clones.

d_call: NA; j_call: TRBJ1-1; clone_size: many; v_call: TRBV12-3/TRBV12-4; cdr3_aa: CASSWTPPEAFF; cdr3_nt: TGTGCCAGCAGCTGGACACCCCCTGAAGCTTTCTTT
d_call: TRBD1; j_call: TRBJ2-2; clone_size: many; v_call: TRBV10-3; cdr3_aa: CAAGTGGAAGELFF; cdr3_nt: TGTGCCGCCGGGACAGGGGGCGCGGCTGGGGAGCTGTTTTTT
d_call: TRBD2; j_call: TRBJ2-7; clone_size: NA; v_call: TRBV7-6; cdr3_aa: CASSLAASGRTYEQYF; cdr3_nt: TGTGCCAGCAGCTTAGCGGCTAGCGGTAGGACTTACGAGCAGTACTTC
d_call: NA; j_call: TRBJ2-2; clone_size: many; v_call: TRBV9; cdr3_aa: CASSVVKNTGELFF; cdr3_nt: TGTGCCAGCAGCGTAGTGAAGAACACCGGGGAGCTGTTTTTT
d_call: NA; j_call: TRBJ2-1; clone_size: NA; v_call: TRBV20-1; cdr3_aa: CSARAPRGFYNEQFF; cdr3_nt: TGCAGTGCTAGAGCGCCTAGGGGCTTTTACAATGAGCAGTTCTTC
d_call: NA; j_call: TRBJ2-4; clone_size: many; v_call: TRBV20-1; cdr3_aa: CSASPYTLTVAKNIQYF; cdr3_nt: TGCAGTGCTAGCCCCTACACACTGACCGTAGCCAAAAACATTCAGTACTTC
d_call: TRBD2; j_call: TRBJ2-1; clone_size: NA; v_call: TRBV15; cdr3_aa: CDLLGGGLAGVYSYNEQFF; cdr3_nt: TGTGACCTCTTGGGGGGGGGACTAGCGGGAGTTTACTCCTACAATGAGCAGTTCTTC
d_call: NA; j_call: TRBJ2-3; clone_size: few; v_call: TRBV7-2; cdr3_aa: CASSLGRQDTQYF; cdr3_nt: TGTGCCAGCAGCTTAGGTCGGCAGGATACGCAGTATTTT
d_call: NA; j_call: TRBJ2-7; clone_size: many; v_call: TRBV20-1; cdr3_aa: CSASLTSSEQYF; cdr3_nt: TGCAGTGCTAGCTTAACGAGTTCCGAGCAGTACTTC
d_call: NA; j_call: TRBJ1-2; clone_size: many; v_call: TRBV12-3/TRBV12-4; cdr3_aa: CASSPMGGAPEGYTF; cdr3_nt: TGTGCCAGCAGTCCCATGGGGGGCGCCCCTGAAGGCTACACCTTC
d_call: NA; j_call: TRBJ1-2; clone_size: many; v_call: TRBV3-1; cdr3_aa: CASSPGPGSGGYTF; cdr3_nt: TGTGCCAGCAGCCCCGGACCAGGGTCGGGTGGCTACACCTTC
d_call: NA; j_call: TRBJ2-1; clone_size: many; v_call: TRBV24-1; cdr3_aa: CATSDSVAYNEQFF; cdr3_nt: TGTGCCACCAGTGATAGCGTGGCTTACAATGAGCAGTTCTTC
d_call: NA; j_call: TRBJ2-1; clone_size: many; v_call: TRBV4-3; cdr3_aa: CASSQDLSSYNEQFF; cdr3_nt: TGCGCCAGCAGCCAAGACCTTAGCTCCTACAATGAGCAGTTCTTC
d_call: TRBD1; j_call: TRBJ2-5; clone_size: many; v_call: TRBV10-3; cdr3_aa: CAISETGAETQYF; cdr3_nt: TGTGCCATCAGTGAAACAGGGGCCGAGACCCAGTACTTC
d_call: NA; j_call: TRBJ1-2; clone_size: NA; v_call: TRBV7-2; cdr3_aa: CASSFAASGYTF; cdr3_nt: TGTGCCAGCAGCTTCGCTGCAAGTGGCTACACCTTC
d_call: TRBD2; j_call: TRBJ2-3; clone_size: many; v_call: TRBV5-1; cdr3_aa: CASSFGGYREGTDTQYF; cdr3_nt: TGCGCCAGCAGCTTTGGGGGTTACCGGGAGGGCACAGATACGCAGTATTTT
d_call: NA; j_call: TRBJ2-3; clone_size: NA; v_call: TRBV7-2; cdr3_aa: CASSPPKGDTQYF; cdr3_nt: TGTGCCAGCAGCCCCCCAAAGGGGGATACGCAGTATTTT
d_call: NA; j_call: TRBJ1-4; clone_size: NA; v_call: TRBV11-2; cdr3_aa: CASSFGTVATNEKLFF; cdr3_nt: TGTGCCAGCAGCTTCGGGACCGTTGCAACTAATGAAAAACTGTTTTTT
d_call: NA; j_call: TRBJ2-7; clone_size: few; v_call: TRBV7-9; cdr3_aa: CASKNGDRSSYEQYF; cdr3_nt: TGTGCCAGCAAGAACGGAGACAGGAGCTCCTACGAGCAGTACTTC
d_call: NA; j_call: TRBJ2-1; clone_size: many; v_call: TRBV12-3/TRBV12-4; cdr3_aa: CASAALGGHEQFF; cdr3_nt: TGTGCCAGCGCCGCTCTTGGGGGGCATGAGCAGTTCTTC
d_call: TRBD2; j_call: TRBJ2-7; clone_size: NA; v_call: TRBV7-6; cdr3_aa: CASSKGLAGVGPYEQYF; cdr3_nt: TGTGCCAGCAGCAAAGGGCTAGCGGGAGTGGGTCCCTACGAGCAGTACTTC
d_call: NA; j_call: TRBJ1-1; clone_size: many; v_call: TRBV4-1; cdr3_aa: CVSSQERKQGRNTEAFF; cdr3_nt: TGCGTCAGCAGCCAAGAACGGAAACAGGGTAGAAACACTGAAGCTTTCTTT
d_call: NA; j_call: TRBJ2-5; clone_size: NA; v_call: TRBV20-1; cdr3_aa: CSLTGLKRATQYF; cdr3_nt: TGCAGCTTAACAGGGCTGAAACGGGCGACCCAGTACTTC
d_call: TRBD2; j_call: TRBJ2-1; clone_size: many; v_call: TRBV5-1; cdr3_aa: CASSPGTRIPYNEQFF; cdr3_nt: TGCGCCAGCAGCCCTGGGACTAGGATCCCCTACAATGAGCAGTTCTTC
d_call: NA; j_call: TRBJ2-1; clone_size: many; v_call: TRBV24-1; cdr3_aa: CATSDSDRNEQFF; cdr3_nt: TGTGCCACCAGTGATTCTGACAGAAATGAGCAGTTCTTC
d_call: NA; j_call: TRBJ2-3; clone_size: few; v_call: TRBV27; cdr3_aa: CASSFSTSTDTQYF; cdr3_nt: TGTGCCAGCAGTTTCTCGACTAGCACAGATACGCAGTATTTT
d_call: NA; j_call: TRBJ1-1; clone_size: many; v_call: TRBV2; cdr3_aa: CASSELQAIMNTEAFF; cdr3_nt: TGTGCCAGCAGTGAGCTGCAGGCAATCATGAACACTGAAGCTTTCTTT
d_call: NA; j_call: TRBJ1-5; clone_size: many; v_call: TRBV10-1; cdr3_aa: CASSFTGTPRNQPQHF; cdr3_nt: TGCGCCAGCAGTTTTACCGGGACACCACGTAATCAGCCCCAGCATTTT
d_call: NA; j_call: TRBJ2-7; clone_size: few; v_call: TRBV21-1; cdr3_aa: CASSKEGGYLKEQYF; cdr3_nt: TGTGCCAGCAGCAAAGAGGGAGGATACCTAAAGGAGCAGTACTTC
d_call: NA; j_call: TRBJ1-3; clone_size: NA; v_call: TRBV10-3; cdr3_aa: CAISGEPGNTIYF; cdr3_nt: TGTGCCATTTCTGGCGAACCTGGAAACACCATATATTTT
d_call: NA; j_call: TRBJ2-7; clone_size: many; v_call: TRBV21-1; cdr3_aa: CASSKRRKDGPYEQYF; cdr3_nt: TGTGCCAGCAGCAAAAGAAGAAAAGACGGGCCCTACGAGCAGTACTTC
d_call: NA; j_call: TRBJ2-7; clone_size: many; v_call: TRBV23-1; cdr3_aa: CASSPPRDPRPYDYEQYF; cdr3_nt: TGCGCCAGCAGTCCCCCCCGGGACCCAAGGCCTTACGACTACGAGCAGTACTTC
d_call: TRBD2; j_call: TRBJ2-1; clone_size: few; v_call: TRBV7-2; cdr3_aa: CASSPKWSGSPYNEQFF; cdr3_nt: TGTGCCAGCAGCCCAAAGTGGAGCGGGAGCCCTTACAATGAGCAGTTCTTC
d_call: NA; j_call: TRBJ2-1; clone_size: NA; v_call: TRBV4-1; cdr3_aa: CASSPWGKNEQFF; cdr3_nt: TGCGCCAGCAGCCCTTGGGGTAAAAATGAGCAGTTCTTC
d_call: TRBD2; j_call: TRBJ2-1; clone_size: few; v_call: TRBV5-1; cdr3_aa: CASSPRLAGVANEQFF; cdr3_nt: TGCGCCAGCAGCCCAAGACTAGCGGGAGTAGCCAATGAGCAGTTCTTC
d_call: NA; j_call: TRBJ1-1; clone_size: many; v_call: TRBV18; cdr3_aa: CASSPESRGNTEAFF; cdr3_nt: TGTGCCAGCTCACCAGAGAGTAGGGGGAACACTGAAGCTTTCTTT
d_call: TRBD2; j_call: TRBJ2-1; clone_size: many; v_call: TRBV24-1; cdr3_aa: CATSDRTSRHNEQFF; cdr3_nt: TGTGCCACCAGTGACCGGACTAGCAGGCACAATGAGCAGTTCTTC
d_call: NA; j_call: TRBJ2-6; clone_size: NA; v_call: TRBV20-1; cdr3_aa: CSASGTDYNVLTF; cdr3_nt: TGCAGTGCTAGTGGGACTGATTACAACGTCCTGACTTTC
d_call: NA; j_call: TRBJ2-5; clone_size: many; v_call: TRBV20-1; cdr3_aa: CSARDAAGERETQYF; cdr3_nt: TGCAGTGCTAGAGATGCAGCGGGCGAACGTGAGACCCAGTACTTC
d_call: NA; j_call: TRBJ2-1; clone_size: few; v_call: TRBV7-2; cdr3_aa: CASSLGGFSYNEQFF; cdr3_nt: TGTGCCAGCAGCTTAGGCGGGTTCTCCTACAATGAGCAGTTCTTC
d_call: NA; j_call: TRBJ2-1; clone_size: many; v_call: TRBV5-1; cdr3_aa: CASSPFPTALGEQFF; cdr3_nt: TGCGCCAGCAGCCCTTTTCCGACTGCCCTGGGCGAGCAGTTCTTC
d_call: TRBD1; j_call: TRBJ2-7; clone_size: NA; v_call: TRBV25-1; cdr3_aa: CASSELGGKGEQYF; cdr3_nt: TGTGCCAGCAGTGAATTAGGGGGCAAGGGCGAGCAGTACTTC
d_call: NA; j_call: TRBJ2-7; clone_size: NA; v_call: TRBV7-8; cdr3_aa: CASSLPGTEAYEQYF; cdr3_nt: TGTGCCAGCAGCTTGCCCGGGACTGAGGCCTACGAGCAGTACTTC
d_call: NA; j_call: TRBJ2-1; clone_size: many; v_call: TRBV5-1; cdr3_aa: CASKGLSYYNEQFF; cdr3_nt: TGCGCCAGCAAAGGTCTTAGTTACTACAATGAGCAGTTCTTC
d_call: NA; j_call: TRBJ1-2; clone_size: many; v_call: TRBV12-3/TRBV12-4; cdr3_aa: CASSPGAGGYTF; cdr3_nt: TGTGCCAGCAGCCCAGGAGCGGGGGGCTACACCTTC
d_call: TRBD2; j_call: TRBJ2-7; clone_size: many; v_call: TRBV27; cdr3_aa: CASSLGGRAYEQYF; cdr3_nt: TGTGCCAGCAGTTTAGGCGGGAGGGCGTACGAGCAGTACTTC
d_call: NA; j_call: TRBJ2-2; clone_size: many; v_call: TRBV5-4; cdr3_aa: CASGSRLAIGELFF; cdr3_nt: TGTGCCAGCGGATCCAGACTGGCCATCGGGGAGCTGTTTTTT
d_call: NA; j_call: TRBJ2-7; clone_size: NA; v_call: TRBV11-2; cdr3_aa: CASSRLGGSTSYEQYF; cdr3_nt: TGTGCCAGCAGCCGCCTTGGGGGCAGTACGTCCTACGAGCAGTACTTC
d_call: NA; j_call: TRBJ2-2; clone_size: many; v_call: TRBV19; cdr3_aa: CATMRLSNTGELFF; cdr3_nt: TGTGCCACCATGAGGCTATCTAACACCGGGGAGCTGTTTTTT
d_call: NA; j_call: TRBJ1-1; clone_size: many; v_call: TRBV20-1; cdr3_aa: CSAALTGNTEAFF; cdr3_nt: TGCAGTGCTGCGCTGACAGGGAACACTGAAGCTTTCTTT
d_call: NA; j_call: TRBJ1-1; clone_size: many; v_call: TRBV20-1; cdr3_aa: CSVKRGYRVEAFF; cdr3_nt: TGCAGTGTCAAGCGGGGCTACAGGGTTGAAGCTTTCTTT
d_call: TRBD1; j_call: TRBJ1-1; clone_size: many; v_call: TRBV5-1; cdr3_aa: CASSKIGTGNTEAFF; cdr3_nt: TGCGCCAGCAGCAAGATCGGGACAGGGAACACTGAAGCTTTCTTT
d_call: NA; j_call: TRBJ1-1; clone_size: few; v_call: TRBV7-2; cdr3_aa: CASSLIPNTEAFF; cdr3_nt: TGTGCCAGCAGCTTAATTCCGAACACTGAAGCTTTCTTT
d_call: NA; j_call: TRBJ1-2; clone_size: many; v_call: TRBV10-1; cdr3_aa: CASSDSTRRAYGYTF; cdr3_nt: TGCGCCAGCAGTGATTCGACACGGCGAGCCTATGGCTACACCTTC
d_call: NA; j_call: TRBJ2-2; clone_size: many; v_call: TRBV29-1; cdr3_aa: CSVGQQNTGELFF; cdr3_nt: TGCAGCGTTGGGCAGCAGAACACCGGGGAGCTGTTTTTT
d_call: NA; j_call: TRBJ1-2; clone_size: NA; v_call: TRBV7-9; cdr3_aa: CASSLNQRRAGYTF; cdr3_nt: TGTGCCAGCAGCTTAAATCAGAGGCGGGCCGGCTACACCTTC
d_call: NA; j_call: TRBJ1-3; clone_size: NA; v_call: TRBV7-2; cdr3_aa: CASSLDSAGNTIYF; cdr3_nt: TGTGCCAGCAGCCTCGACAGCGCCGGAAACACCATATATTTT
d_call: TRBD1; j_call: TRBJ2-3; clone_size: many; v_call: TRBV20-1; cdr3_aa: CSAFNRDRAADTQYF; cdr3_nt: TGCAGTGCCTTTAACCGGGACAGGGCTGCAGATACGCAGTATTTT
d_call: NA; j_call: TRBJ1-6; clone_size: many; v_call: TRBV28; cdr3_aa: CASSSGPKKNF; cdr3_nt: TGTGCCAGCAGTTCGGGCCCTAAGAAGAACTTT
d_call: NA; j_call: TRBJ1-1; clone_size: many; v_call: TRBV9; cdr3_aa: CASSVARDTEAFF; cdr3_nt: TGTGCCAGCAGCGTAGCTCGGGACACTGAAGCTTTCTTT